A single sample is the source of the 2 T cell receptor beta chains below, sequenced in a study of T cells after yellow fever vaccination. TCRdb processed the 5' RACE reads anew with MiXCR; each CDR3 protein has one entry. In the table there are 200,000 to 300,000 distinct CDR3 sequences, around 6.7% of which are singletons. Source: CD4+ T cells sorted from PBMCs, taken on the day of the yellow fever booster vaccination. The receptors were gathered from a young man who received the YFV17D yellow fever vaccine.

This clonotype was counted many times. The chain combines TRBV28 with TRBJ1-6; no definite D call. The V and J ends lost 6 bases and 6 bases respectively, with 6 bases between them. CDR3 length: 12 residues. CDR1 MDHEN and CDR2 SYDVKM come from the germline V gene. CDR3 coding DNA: TGTGCCAGCAGGGGCAGTAATTCACCCCTCCACTTT. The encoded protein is CASRGSNSPLHF.

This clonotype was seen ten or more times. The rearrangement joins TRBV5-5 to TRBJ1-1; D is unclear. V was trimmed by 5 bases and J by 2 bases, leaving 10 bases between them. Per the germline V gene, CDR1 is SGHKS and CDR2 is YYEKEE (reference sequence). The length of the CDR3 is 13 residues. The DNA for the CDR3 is TGTGCCAGCAGTGTCACAGTAAACACTGAAGCTTTCTTT. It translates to CASSVTVNTEAFF.